These T cell receptor beta chains were read from a single sample in a study of molecular identifiers for immune sequencing clone quantification. MiXCR, run by TCRdb on the PCR reads, gives a single entry per CDR3 protein. The profile shows about 510,000 distinct CDR3 sequences, about 22% of them singletons. Sequenced material: naive CD8+ T cells from blood, with Jurkat cell RNA spiked in. Source of these receptors: a human donor in good health. Some libraries in this study had Jurkat cell RNA spiked in. Each CDR3 is given with its conserved first and last residue. Fields, in order: CDR3 protein, CDR3 DNA, D gene, clone size, J gene, V gene. The D gene is left open where the match is weak. Clone sizes are given selectively: once, few, many, or a class where the clone is expanded.

CASNPNSDYEQYF | TGTGCCAGCAATCCCAACAGCGACTACGAGCAGTACTTC | . | . | TRBJ2-7 | TRBV2
CASHVQGGYGYTF | TGTGCCAGCCACGTCCAGGGGGGCTATGGCTACACCTTC | TRBD1 | . | TRBJ1-2 | TRBV19
CASSLVVSGDYNEQFF | TGTGCCAGCAGCTTAGTGGTTAGCGGGGATTACAATGAGCAGTTCTTC | TRBD2 | . | TRBJ2-1 | TRBV11-2
CASSLEINYGYTF | TGTGCCAGCAGCTTAGAGATTAACTATGGCTACACCTTC | . | many | TRBJ1-2 | TRBV7-2
CATHSGQGAHEQFF | TGTGCCACCCATAGCGGGCAGGGTGCCCATGAGCAGTTCTTC | TRBD2 | . | TRBJ2-1 | TRBV24-1
CASSQERKPGMAGTAQETQYF | TGTGCCAGCAGCCAAGAAAGAAAGCCGGGGATGGCGGGGACGGCCCAAGAGACCCAGTACTTC | . | . | TRBJ2-5 | TRBV14
CASSLVMQETQYF | TGTGCCAGCAGCTTAGTGATGCAAGAGACCCAGTACTTC | . | . | TRBJ2-5 | TRBV7-9
CASSSFGGDGYTF | TGTGCCAGTAGTTCGTTCGGCGGCGACGGCTACACCTTC | . | many | TRBJ1-2 | TRBV19
CSARDRTGFVHQPQHF | TGCAGTGCTAGAGATCGGACAGGGTTTGTCCATCAGCCCCAGCATTTT | TRBD1 | many | TRBJ1-5 | TRBV20-1
CASSDRRPYEQYF | TGTGCCAGCAGTGATCGGCGGCCGTACGAGCAGTACTTC | . | few | TRBJ2-7 | TRBV2
CASSEGVGVTQYF | TGTGCCAGCAGTGAGGGGGTGGGAGTTACGCAGTATTTT | . | . | TRBJ2-3 | TRBV2
CASSLPAGATEAFF | TGTGCCAGCAGCTTACCGGCGGGGGCCACTGAAGCTTTCTTT | . | many | TRBJ1-1 | TRBV7-9
CASSFLADEQFF | TGTGCCAGCAGCTTCTTGGCTGATGAGCAGTTCTTC | . | many | TRBJ2-1 | TRBV5-4
CASSQDWTRSTDTQYF | TGCGCCAGCAGCCAAGACTGGACCAGAAGCACAGATACGCAGTATTTT | . | few | TRBJ2-3 | TRBV4-3
CASSPFDRGILPFF | TGTGCCAGCAGTCCATTCGACAGGGGTATCCTTCCCTTCTTC | TRBD1 | . | TRBJ1-2 | TRBV12-3/TRBV12-4
CAGSNSNTGELFF | TGTGCCGGCAGTAACAGTAACACCGGGGAGCTGTTTTTT | . | few | TRBJ2-2 | TRBV9
CASSRPPSGDEQYF | TGTGCCAGCAGTCGACCTCCGAGCGGCGACGAGCAGTACTTC | . | many | TRBJ2-7 | TRBV5-6
CASTKGLTYQETQYF | TGTGCCAGCACAAAGGGACTCACGTACCAAGAGACCCAGTACTTC | . | . | TRBJ2-5 | TRBV6-2/TRBV6-3
CASSVLDSSYEQYF | TGTGCCAGCAGTGTCCTGGACAGTTCCTACGAGCAGTACTTC | . | many | TRBJ2-7 | TRBV6-5
CASSWRLAGSSTGELFF | TGTGCCAGCAGCTGGCGGCTAGCGGGCTCCAGCACCGGGGAGCTGTTTTTT | TRBD2 | many | TRBJ2-2 | TRBV9
CASSQAQGTEALF | TGCGCCAGCAGCCAAGCGCAGGGCACTGAAGCTCTCTTT | . | few | TRBJ1-1 | TRBV4-3
CAGSRTATYEQYF | TGCGCCGGCAGTCGGACAGCGACCTACGAGCAGTACTTC | . | . | TRBJ2-7 | TRBV4-1
CASNGGGDQPQHF | TGTGCCAGCAACGGAGGAGGGGATCAGCCCCAGCATTTT | . | . | TRBJ1-5 | TRBV9
CASSPRSNSYEQYF | TGTGCCAGCAGTCCTCGGAGTAACTCCTACGAGCAGTACTTC | . | . | TRBJ2-7 | TRBV28
CASSLLDRGLEQYF | TGTGCCAGCAGTTTATTGGACAGGGGACTAGAGCAGTACTTC | TRBD1 | few | TRBJ2-7 | TRBV28
CASSSVGTSVYNEQFF | TGTGCCAGCAGTTCGGTCGGGACTAGCGTGTACAATGAGCAGTTCTTC | TRBD2 | many | TRBJ2-1 | TRBV2
CASRGQVGRGTEAFF | TGTGCCAGCAGAGGACAGGTGGGCCGAGGGACTGAAGCTTTCTTT | TRBD1 | many | TRBJ1-1 | TRBV7-2
CASSRGNEQFF | TGTGCCAGCAGCCGGGGAAATGAGCAGTTCTTC | . | many | TRBJ2-1 | TRBV5-6
CASSVMVAGPGEQYF | TGTGCCAGCAGTGTTATGGTGGCTGGACCCGGTGAGCAGTACTTC | . | many | TRBJ2-7 | TRBV2
CASRSAGSAEAFF | TGCGCCAGCCGATCTGCGGGGTCGGCTGAAGCTTTCTTT | . | few | TRBJ1-1 | TRBV5-1
CASSLSRNSPLHF | TGTGCCAGCAGTTTATCCCGTAATTCACCCCTCCACTTT | . | few | TRBJ1-6 | TRBV27
CASTWTGYRVGETQYF | TGTGCCAGCACTTGGACAGGGTATCGGGTCGGGGAGACCCAGTACTTC | TRBD1 | . | TRBJ2-5 | TRBV7-2
CASSSLDNYEQYF | TGTGCCAGCAGCTCGCTAGACAACTACGAGCAGTACTTC | . | . | TRBJ2-7 | TRBV7-9
CTSGLVYGNEQFF | TGTACTAGTGGTTTGGTATACGGCAATGAGCAGTTTTTC | . | few | TRBJ2-1 | TRBV12-5
CSARSGGAYEQYF | TGCAGTGCTAGGTCGGGAGGGGCCTACGAGCAGTACTTC | TRBD2 | many | TRBJ2-7 | TRBV20-1
CASSYSSGGLTPGELFF | TGTGCCAGCAGTTACTCCTCGGGGGGCCTTACTCCCGGGGAGCTGTTTTTT | . | few | TRBJ2-2 | TRBV6-5
CASSDGQGADYEQYF | TGTGCCAGCAGTGACGGGCAGGGGGCCGACTACGAGCAGTACTTC | TRBD1 | few | TRBJ2-7 | TRBV2
CASSAFSEQETQYF | TGTGCCAGTAGTGCCTTCAGCGAGCAAGAGACCCAGTACTTC | . | few | TRBJ2-5 | TRBV19
CARSETNPGELFF | TGTGCCCGGAGCGAAACGAATCCCGGGGAGCTGTTTTTT | . | . | TRBJ2-2 | TRBV30
CATSDTSTDTQYF | TGTGCCACCAGTGATACCAGCACAGATACGCAGTATTTT | . | many | TRBJ2-3 | TRBV24-1
CASSFGNTGGLTDTQYF | TGTGCCAGCAGTTTCGGGAATACAGGGGGGCTCACAGATACGCAGTATTTT | TRBD1 | many | TRBJ2-3 | TRBV27